The T cell receptor (beta chain) described here comes from a study of long-term antiretroviral therapy in people with HIV. Study-level background: Earliest sampling preceded the 2015 immediate-ART recommendation by about a decade.

Germline V gene data show CDR1 as MNHEY and CDR2 as SMNVEV (reference sequence). The V end was cut by 5 bases, the J end by 0 bases, with 5 bases between. This CDR3 comprises 14 residues. A v3.0 immunoSEQ assay was performed at survey level. Measured with immunoSEQ multiplex PCR; TCRdb has only the in-frame clones, and not every one. The sample consists of tens of thousands of clones, more than 80% of them appearing once. The rearrangement links TRBV27 to TRBJ2-6; D ambiguous. The origin of this receptor is a woman between 40 and 55 years old with HIV. Sequencing was performed on unsorted PBMCs, taken 5 to 5.5 years after starting antiretroviral therapy. In nucleotides, the CDR3 is TGTGCCAGCAGTGTAAACTCTGGGGCCAACGTCCTGACTTTC. Translation: CASSVNSGANVLTF.